The rows below give T cell receptor beta chains drawn from one sample of a study of glioma-infiltrating T cells after dendritic cell vaccination. The repertoire was sequenced with immunoSEQ multiplex PCR; TCRdb's copy has only in-frame clones and lacks some. The sample lists more than 75,000 clones; less than 90% were seen once. The source was blood, collected after dendritic cell vaccination. The origin of the receptors is a human donor with glioblastoma. Each CDR3 is given with its conserved first and last residue. A D gene is named only where the DNA matches it firmly. Rows give clone size only sometimes, using once, few, many, or a class for an expanded clone.

j_call: TRBJ2-3
clone_size: -
v_call: TRBV7-2
d_call: -
cdr3_aa: CASSLPGLTDTQYF
cdr3_nt: TGTGCCAGCAGCCTACCGGGACTCACAGATACGCAGTATTTT

j_call: TRBJ2-2
clone_size: -
v_call: TRBV6-6
d_call: -
cdr3_aa: CASSGGTLGGELFF
cdr3_nt: TGTGCCAGCAGTGGGGGGACGTTGGGCGGGGAGCTGTTTTTT

j_call: TRBJ2-7
clone_size: -
v_call: TRBV28
d_call: TRBD2
cdr3_aa: CASMAGGPIGHEQYF
cdr3_nt: TGTGCCAGCATGGCGGGGGGGCCAATCGGTCACGAGCAGTACTTC

j_call: TRBJ1-3
clone_size: -
v_call: TRBV7-9
d_call: -
cdr3_aa: CASSPRSSGNTIYF
cdr3_nt: TGTGCCAGCAGTCCCCGGAGCTCTGGAAACACCATATATTTT

j_call: TRBJ1-1
clone_size: -
v_call: TRBV5-6
d_call: -
cdr3_aa: CASSLDQNPRAFF
cdr3_nt: TGTGCCAGCAGCTTGGATCAAAACCCGCGGGCTTTCTTT

j_call: TRBJ2-1
clone_size: -
v_call: TRBV6-5
d_call: -
cdr3_aa: CASMRGYYNEQFF
cdr3_nt: TGTGCCAGCATGCGGGGATATTACAATGAGCAGTTCTTC

j_call: TRBJ2-7
clone_size: -
v_call: TRBV29-1
d_call: TRBD2
cdr3_aa: CSVEEGGNYEQYF
cdr3_nt: TGCAGCGTTGAAGAGGGAGGGAACTACGAGCAGTACTTC

j_call: TRBJ2-1
clone_size: -
v_call: TRBV6-4
d_call: -
cdr3_aa: CASSLEQGSYNEQFF
cdr3_nt: TGTGCCAGCAGTCTTGAACAGGGCTCCTACAATGAGCAGTTCTTC

j_call: TRBJ2-1
clone_size: -
v_call: TRBV7-6
d_call: -
cdr3_aa: CASSLGSGANEQFF
cdr3_nt: TGTGCCAGCAGCTTAGGATCAGGGGCCAATGAGCAGTTCTTC

j_call: TRBJ1-1
clone_size: -
v_call: TRBV7-6
d_call: TRBD1
cdr3_aa: CASSRDRGGTEAFF
cdr3_nt: TGTGCCAGCAGCCGGGACAGGGGAGGCACTGAAGCTTTCTTT

j_call: TRBJ2-3
clone_size: -
v_call: TRBV5-1
d_call: TRBD2
cdr3_aa: CASSSGSGGAGNTQYF
cdr3_nt: TGCGCCAGCAGCTCGGGGAGCGGGGGGGCTGGGAATACGCAGTATTTT

j_call: TRBJ1-2
clone_size: once
v_call: TRBV6-1
d_call: -
cdr3_aa: CASSGGGLSLIGYTF
cdr3_nt: TGTGCCAGCAGTGGTGGTGGGCTATCGCTCATAGGCTACACCTTC

j_call: TRBJ2-7
clone_size: -
v_call: TRBV2
d_call: TRBD2
cdr3_aa: CAISRERGAYEQYF
cdr3_nt: TGCGCCATCTCACGGGAGCGGGGGGCCTACGAGCAGTACTTC

j_call: TRBJ1-6
clone_size: -
v_call: TRBV19
d_call: -
cdr3_aa: CASSMGRTNSPLHF
cdr3_nt: TGTGCCAGTAGTATGGGGCGGACAAATTCACCCCTCCACTTT

j_call: TRBJ1-1
clone_size: -
v_call: TRBV5-1
d_call: -
cdr3_aa: CASSLGTLAGHGSEAFF
cdr3_nt: TGCGCCAGCAGCTTGGGAACCTTAGCTGGTCATGGGTCGGAAGCTTTCTTT

j_call: TRBJ1-5
clone_size: -
v_call: TRBV19
d_call: -
cdr3_aa: CASSPAWGDQPQHF
cdr3_nt: TGTGCCAGTAGTCCCGCCTGGGGGGATCAGCCCCAGCATTTT

j_call: TRBJ2-3
clone_size: -
v_call: TRBV5-1
d_call: -
cdr3_aa: CASSLTLTLPSVDTQYF
cdr3_nt: TGCGCCAGCAGCTTAACGTTAACTCTCCCGAGCGTAGATACGCAGTATTTT

j_call: TRBJ2-7
clone_size: -
v_call: TRBV5-1
d_call: -
cdr3_aa: CASSLDPTIYEQYF
cdr3_nt: TGCGCCAGCAGCTTGGACCCAACAATCTACGAGCAGTACTTC

j_call: TRBJ1-1
clone_size: -
v_call: TRBV6-5
d_call: -
cdr3_aa: CASSYQVNTEAFF
cdr3_nt: TGTGCCAGCAGTTATCAGGTTAACACTGAAGCTTTCTTT

j_call: TRBJ2-2
clone_size: once
v_call: TRBV19
d_call: TRBD1
cdr3_aa: CASSKGQASTGELFF
cdr3_nt: TGTGCCAGTAGTAAGGGACAGGCGAGCACCGGGGAGCTGTTTTTT

j_call: TRBJ2-3
clone_size: few
v_call: TRBV25-1
d_call: TRBD2
cdr3_aa: CASSDPGLAGTDTQYF
cdr3_nt: TGTGCCAGCAGTGATCCGGGACTAGCGGGTACAGATACGCAGTATTTT

j_call: TRBJ2-3
clone_size: -
v_call: TRBV2
d_call: TRBD2
cdr3_aa: CASRRGSERDTQYF
cdr3_nt: TGTGCCAGCAGGCGGGGGTCGGAACGAGATACGCAGTATTTT

j_call: TRBJ1-2
clone_size: -
v_call: TRBV14
d_call: TRBD1
cdr3_aa: CASSGTGDGYTF
cdr3_nt: TGTGCCAGCAGCGGGACAGGGGATGGCTACACCTTC

j_call: TRBJ1-2
clone_size: -
v_call: TRBV27
d_call: -
cdr3_aa: CASSPRWGGYGYTF
cdr3_nt: TGTGCCAGCAGCCCACGTTGGGGAGGCTATGGCTACACCTTC

j_call: TRBJ2-2
clone_size: -
v_call: TRBV12-5
d_call: TRBD2
cdr3_aa: CASGLVMLAGGRSGELFF
cdr3_nt: TGTGCTAGTGGTTTGGTAATGCTAGCGGGGGGGCGTAGCGGGGAGCTGTTTTTT

j_call: TRBJ2-1
clone_size: once
v_call: TRBV1
d_call: -
cdr3_aa: CTSSQDRNRGSSEQFF
cdr3_nt: TGCACCAGCAGCCAAGATCGGAATAGGGGTAGCAGTGAGCAGTTCTTC

j_call: TRBJ1-3
clone_size: -
v_call: TRBV7-6
d_call: -
cdr3_aa: CASSLVPRQSSGNTIYF
cdr3_nt: TGTGCCAGCAGCTTAGTCCCAAGACAGAGCTCTGGAAACACCATATATTTT

j_call: TRBJ2-5
clone_size: few
v_call: TRBV5-4
d_call: TRBD1
cdr3_aa: CASSPTGGLKTQYF
cdr3_nt: TGTGCCAGCAGCCCTACAGGGGGTCTGAAGACCCAGTACTTC

j_call: TRBJ1-2
clone_size: -
v_call: TRBV11-2
d_call: -
cdr3_aa: CASSLVGRNYGYTF
cdr3_nt: TGTGCCAGCAGCTTAGTGGGCAGGAACTATGGCTACACCTTC